Sequencing of this TCR beta chain was carried out in a study of early T cells in non-severe SARS-CoV-2 infection. This clonotype has ten or more counts. V lost 0 bases, J lost 2 bases, and 18 bases lay in between. Per the germline V gene, CDR1 is DFQATT and CDR2 is SNEGSKA (reference sequence). The length of the CDR3 is 17 residues. MiXCR was run by TCRdb on the 5' RACE reads, yielding one entry per CDR3 protein. Counted here are 30,000 or so distinct CDR3 sequences, approximately 5.2% occurring once; the ten biggest clones make up approximately 3.4%. V is TRBV20-1 and J is TRBJ2-3; D unresolved. Source material: whole blood. The clonotype originates from an adult who was a healthcare worker with PCR-confirmed SARS-CoV-2 infection or an uninfected control (not recorded which). The CDR3 region is CSARDRSRHPLTDTQYF. The CDR3 DNA reads as TGCAGTGCTAGAGATCGCAGTCGACACCCGCTCACAGATACGCAGTATTTT.